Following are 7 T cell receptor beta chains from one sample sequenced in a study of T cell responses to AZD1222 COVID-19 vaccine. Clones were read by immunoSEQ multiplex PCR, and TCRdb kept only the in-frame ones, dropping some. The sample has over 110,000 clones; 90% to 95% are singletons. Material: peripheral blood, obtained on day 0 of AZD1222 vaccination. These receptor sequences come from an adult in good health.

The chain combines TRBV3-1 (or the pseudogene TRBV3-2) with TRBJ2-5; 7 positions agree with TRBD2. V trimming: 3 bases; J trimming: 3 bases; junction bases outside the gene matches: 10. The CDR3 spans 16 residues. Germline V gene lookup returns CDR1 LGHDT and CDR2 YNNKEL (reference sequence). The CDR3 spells CASSHLGGGIKETQYF. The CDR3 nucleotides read TGTGCCAGCAGCCACCTGGGGGGAGGGATCAAAGAGACCCAGTACTTC.

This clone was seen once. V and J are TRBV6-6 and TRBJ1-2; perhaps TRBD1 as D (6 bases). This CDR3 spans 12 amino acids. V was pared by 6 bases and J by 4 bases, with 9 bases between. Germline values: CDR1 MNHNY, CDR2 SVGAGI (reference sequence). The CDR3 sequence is CASSTDSYGYTF. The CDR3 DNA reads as TGTGCCAGCAGCACGGACAGCTATGGCTACACCTTC.

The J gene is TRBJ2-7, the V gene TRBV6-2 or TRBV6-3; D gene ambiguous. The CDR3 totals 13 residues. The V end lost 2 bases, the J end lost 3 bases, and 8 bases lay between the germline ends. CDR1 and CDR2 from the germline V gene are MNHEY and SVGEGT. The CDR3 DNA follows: TGTGCCAGCAGTTACGGCCCCCTCTACGAGCAGTACTTC. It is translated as CASSYGPLYEQYF.

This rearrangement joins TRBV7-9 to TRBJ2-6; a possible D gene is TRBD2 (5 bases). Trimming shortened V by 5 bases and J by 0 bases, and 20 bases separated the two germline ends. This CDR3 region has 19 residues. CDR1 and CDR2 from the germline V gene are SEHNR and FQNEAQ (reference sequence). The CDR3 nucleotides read TGTGCCAGCAGCGTAAGAGGGCCCGCTCACTCCTCTGGGGCCAACGTCCTGACTTTC. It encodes CASSVRGPAHSSGANVLTF.

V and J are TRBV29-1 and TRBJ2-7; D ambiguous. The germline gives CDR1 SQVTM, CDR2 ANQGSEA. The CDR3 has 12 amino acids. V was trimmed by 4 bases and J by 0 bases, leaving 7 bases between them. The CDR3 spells CSVGWGSYEQYF. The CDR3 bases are TGCAGCGTTGGATGGGGCTCCTACGAGCAGTACTTC.

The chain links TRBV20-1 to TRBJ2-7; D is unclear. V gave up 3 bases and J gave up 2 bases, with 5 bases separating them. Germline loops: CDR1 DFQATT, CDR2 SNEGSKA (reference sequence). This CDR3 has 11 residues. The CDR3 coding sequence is TGCAGTGCTAGCGAGCCCTACGAGCAGTACTTC. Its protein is CSASEPYEQYF.

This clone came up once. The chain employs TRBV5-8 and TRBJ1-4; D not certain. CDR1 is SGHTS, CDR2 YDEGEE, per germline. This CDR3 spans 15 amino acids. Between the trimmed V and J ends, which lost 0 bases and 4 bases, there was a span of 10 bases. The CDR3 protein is CASSLGYSNNEKLFF. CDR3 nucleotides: TGTGCCAGCAGCTTGGGTTATAGTAATAATGAAAAACTGTTTTTT.